The rows below give T cell receptor beta chains drawn from one sample of a study of post-analysis software for immune sequencing data. MiXCR, run by TCRdb on the PCR reads, gives a single entry per CDR3 protein. In the table there are about 260,000 distinct CDR3 sequences, 30% to 45% of which are singletons. Sample: blood. These receptors all come from a girl aged 5 to 17 with multiple sclerosis. Each CDR3 is given with its conserved first and last residue. A D gene is named only where the DNA matches it firmly. Size tells how often a clone was seen (once, few, many) or the class of an expanded clone, and some rows leave it out.

clone_size,j_call,d_call,v_call,cdr3_nt,cdr3_aa
NA,TRBJ1-1,NA,TRBV19,TGTGCCAGTAATCGGGGCTACGGCACTGAAGCTTTCTTT,CASNRGYGTEAFF
NA,TRBJ1-1,NA,TRBV13,TGTGCCAGCAGCGCCCGACAAGAATCAAGGAGGACTTTCTTT,CASSARQESRRTFF
many,TRBJ2-2,TRBD2,TRBV20-1,TGCAGTGCTAGAGATCCTCGGACTAGCGGACGTACCGGGGAGCTGTTTTTT,CSARDPRTSGRTGELFF
many,TRBJ1-2,NA,TRBV10-3,TGTGCCATCAGTGATTTGTCCCGGGTTGGCTACACCTTC,CAISDLSRVGYTF
few,TRBJ1-4,NA,TRBV12-3/TRBV12-4,TGTGCCACCCAGGAAGGGGTAACAACTAATGAAAAACTGTTTTTT,CATQEGVTTNEKLFF
NA,TRBJ1-4,NA,TRBV12-3/TRBV12-4,TGTGCCAGCAGTTCCGGGCGCCGGGGGCGGTACGAAAAACTGTTTTTT,CASSSGRRGRYEKLFF
many,TRBJ1-6,NA,TRBV20-1,TGCAGTGCTCGGTGGAGGGATAATTCACCCCTCCACTTT,CSARWRDNSPLHF
once,TRBJ2-1,NA,TRBV10-3,TGTGCCATCAGTGAATCTCTTAGCGGATCCTACAATGAGCAGTTCTTC,CAISESLSGSYNEQFF
many,TRBJ2-5,NA,TRBV21-1,TGTGCCAGCAGGGCCTCCGCTGCGTGGGAGACCCAGTACTTC,CASRASAAWETQYF
NA,TRBJ2-4,NA,TRBV7-2,TGTGCCAGCAGCTCCAACACAGGGCAATTTTGGTACTTC,CASSSNTGQFWYF
few,TRBJ1-1,NA,TRBV10-3,TGTGCCATCGGACGGGGGGTTGAAGCTTTCTTT,CAIGRGVEAFF
NA,TRBJ2-3,NA,TRBV12-3/TRBV12-4,TGTGCCAGCAGCCCTGGGGGAGCGGGCGCAGATACGCAGTATTTT,CASSPGGAGADTQYF
NA,TRBJ2-1,NA,TRBV10-3,TGTGCCATCGCAGGGACCCGGGAGACCCAGTTCTTC,CAIAGTRETQFF
many,TRBJ2-1,NA,TRBV5-1,TGCGCCAGCAGCTTGGGACAGCCTGACAATGAGCAGTTCTTC,CASSLGQPDNEQFF
few,TRBJ1-2,NA,TRBV12-3/TRBV12-4,TGTGCCAGCAGCCCGGGGGGTTCTAACTATGGCTACACCTTC,CASSPGGSNYGYTF
NA,TRBJ2-2,NA,TRBV5-1,TGCGCCAGACAAACCACTTTGAACACCGGGGAGCTGTTTTTT,CARQTTLNTGELFF
NA,TRBJ2-7,NA,TRBV6-1,TGTGCCAGCAGTGGGCGGCTTTACGAGCAGTACTTC,CASSGRLYEQYF
NA,TRBJ2-3,NA,TRBV20-1,TGCAGTGCGCAGACGGGTAGCAATCAGCCCCAGTATTTT,CSAQTGSNQPQYF
NA,TRBJ2-4,NA,TRBV5-1,TGCGCCAGCAGCTTGGGTGGGACACAGAGGGGAGAGCAGTACTTC,CASSLGGTQRGEQYF
many,TRBJ2-7,NA,TRBV28,TGTGCCAGCAGTTTGAGAAGCTCCTACGAGCAGTACTTC,CASSLRSSYEQYF
few,TRBJ1-5,NA,TRBV7-2,TGTGCCAGCAGCGGGACCCCAGGTGGTCAGCCCCAGCATTTT,CASSGTPGGQPQHF
NA,TRBJ2-4,TRBD2,TRBV20-1,TGCAGTGCTACCGGGACTAGCACGGGTCATGAGCAGTACTTC,CSATGTSTGHEQYF
many,TRBJ2-5,NA,TRBV5-1,TGCGCCAGCACCTCCGGGGAGTTGGGCGAGACCCAGTACTTC,CASTSGELGETQYF
NA,TRBJ2-6,TRBD1,TRBV6-5,TGTGCCAGCAGTAACCGGGACAGCCACCTCTCTGGGGCCAACGTCCTGACTTTC,CASSNRDSHLSGANVLTF
NA,TRBJ2-7,TRBD1,TRBV10-3,TGTGCCATCAGTGGGGGGACAGGGAGTGTTTACGAGCAGTACTTC,CAISGGTGSVYEQYF
once,TRBJ2-3,NA,TRBV4-1,TGCGCCAGCAGCCAAGGTTTGGGAAGCACAGATACGCAGTATTTT,CASSQGLGSTDTQYF
NA,TRBJ2-5,NA,TRBV12-3/TRBV12-4,TGTGCCAGCAGTTTGGCCGGGGCGGCCCAGTACTTC,CASSLAGAAQYF
many,TRBJ1-5,NA,TRBV12-3/TRBV12-4,TGTGCCAGCAGTCACGATAGCAGCAATCAGCCCCAGCATTTT,CASSHDSSNQPQHF
NA,TRBJ2-1,TRBD1,TRBV12-3/TRBV12-4,TGTGCCAGCAGTTTAAGGACAGGGGGCCAAGAGACCCAGTTCTTC,CASSLRTGGQETQFF
many,TRBJ2-6,NA,TRBV28,TGTGCCAGCAGTTTGGGACACAGGGCTGGGGCCAACGTCCTGACTTTC,CASSLGHRAGANVLTF
NA,TRBJ1-1,NA,TRBV20-1,TGCAGTGCCCCTCCTGGACACCTGCCTGAAGCTTTCTTT,CSAPPGHLPEAFF
many,TRBJ2-5,NA,TRBV2,TGTGCCAGCCAGGGTCAGCGAGAGACCCAGTACTTC,CASQGQRETQYF
NA,TRBJ2-6,NA,TRBV7-6,TGTGCCAGCAGCAAATCCCCGGCAGGCACCTCTGGGGCCAACGTCCTGACTTTC,CASSKSPAGTSGANVLTF
many,TRBJ2-7,NA,TRBV11-2,TGTGCCAGCAGCTCACGGGGCAACGAGCAGTACTTC,CASSSRGNEQYF
NA,TRBJ2-7,TRBD1,TRBV10-3,TGTGCCATCAGCCCAGACGGGACAGGGGGCTTCAACGAGCAGTACTTC,CAISPDGTGGFNEQYF
NA,TRBJ2-7,NA,TRBV12-3/TRBV12-4,TGTGCCAGCAGTACCTTTGGAGGGAGCTCCTACGAGCAGTACTTC,CASSTFGGSSYEQYF
NA,TRBJ2-7,TRBD2,TRBV7-2,TGTGCCAGCAGCTTAGCCGGGACTACCCGGGGGGAGCAGTACTTC,CASSLAGTTRGEQYF